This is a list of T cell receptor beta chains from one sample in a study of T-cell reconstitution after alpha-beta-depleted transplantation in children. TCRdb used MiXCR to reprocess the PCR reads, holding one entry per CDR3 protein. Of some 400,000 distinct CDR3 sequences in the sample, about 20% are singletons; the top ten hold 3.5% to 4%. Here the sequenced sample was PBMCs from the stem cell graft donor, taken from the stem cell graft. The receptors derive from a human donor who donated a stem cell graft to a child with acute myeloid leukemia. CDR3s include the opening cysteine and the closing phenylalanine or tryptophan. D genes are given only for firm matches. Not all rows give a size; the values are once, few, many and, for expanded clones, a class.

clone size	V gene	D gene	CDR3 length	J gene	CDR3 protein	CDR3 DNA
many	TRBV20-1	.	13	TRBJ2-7	CSARHGGVGEQYF	TGCAGTGCTAGACATGGAGGGGTGGGTGAGCAGTACTTC
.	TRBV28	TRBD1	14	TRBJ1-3	CASGHRGSGNTIYF	TGTGCCAGCGGCCACAGGGGCTCTGGAAACACCATATATTTT
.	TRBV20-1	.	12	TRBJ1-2	CSASPDIWGYTF	TGCAGTGCTAGTCCTGATATTTGGGGCTACACCTTC
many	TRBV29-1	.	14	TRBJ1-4	CSVERAGYNEKLFF	TGCAGCGTTGAACGCGCAGGTTATAATGAAAAACTGTTTTTT
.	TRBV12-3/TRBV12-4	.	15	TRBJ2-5	CASTPFPDTAETQYF	TGTGCCAGCACCCCTTTTCCGGACACGGCGGAGACCCAGTACTTC
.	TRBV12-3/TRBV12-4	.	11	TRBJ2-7	CASGAGGKQYF	TGTGCCAGCGGCGCAGGGGGGAAGCAGTACTTC
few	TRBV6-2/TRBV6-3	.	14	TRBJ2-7	CASSLEVSGYEQYF	TGTGCCAGCAGTCTCGAGGTCAGCGGGTACGAGCAGTACTTC
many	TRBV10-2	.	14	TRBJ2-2	CASSELARVGELFF	TGCGCCAGCAGTGAACTAGCTAGGGTCGGGGAGCTGTTTTTT
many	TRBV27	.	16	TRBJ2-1	CASSSAYGPKLNEQFF	TGTGCCAGCAGTTCAGCTTACGGACCTAAATTGAATGAGCAGTTCTTC
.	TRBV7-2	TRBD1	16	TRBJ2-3	CASSLATGMRTDTQYF	TGTGCCAGCAGCTTAGCGACAGGGATGAGAACAGATACGCAGTATTTT
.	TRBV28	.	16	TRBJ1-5	CASSPSTGYSNQPQHF	TGTGCCAGCAGTCCATCGACAGGATATAGCAATCAGCCCCAGCATTTT
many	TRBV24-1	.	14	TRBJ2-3	CATSDQTPTDTQYF	TGTGCCACCAGTGACCAGACTCCCACAGATACGCAGTATTTT
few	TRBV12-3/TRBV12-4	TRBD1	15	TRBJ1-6	CASSQGQGARSPLHF	TGTGCCAGCAGTCAGGGACAGGGGGCTAGATCACCCCTCCACTTT
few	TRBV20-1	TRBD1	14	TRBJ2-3	CSARTGVGSDTQYF	TGCAGTGCGCGGACAGGGGTTGGATCAGATACGCAGTATTTT
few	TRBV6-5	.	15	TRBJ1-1	CASSYEGFVYTEAFF	TGTGCCAGCAGTTACGAGGGGTTCGTTTACACTGAAGCTTTCTTT
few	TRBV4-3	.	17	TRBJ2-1	CASSQVWRGPSYNEQFF	TGCGCCAGCAGCCAAGTGTGGCGGGGCCCGTCCTACAATGAGCAGTTCTTC